This T cell receptor (beta chain) originates from a study of molecular identifiers for immune sequencing clone quantification. Study results and limitations: Reportedly, one cell's Jurkat TCR RNA was detected within 1,100,000 naive CD8 cells.

RNA fractions of 10%, 30% or 50% and about 19,000 to 1,000,000 sorted cells were the source of naive CD8 libraries. Sorted naive CD8 T cells were those defined as CD8+CD4-CCR7+CD45RA+. Germline assignment: CDR1 LNHDA and CDR2 SQIVND (reference sequence). Between the trimmed V and J ends, which lost 5 bases and 1 base, there was a span of 9 bases. There are 13 residues in the CDR3. As previously described, bulk TCR libraries were made using listed TCR primers. TCRdb independently ran MiXCR on the PCR reads; one entry per CDR3 protein. The sample has 460,000 or so distinct CDR3 sequences; over 20% are singletons. There are many counts of this clonotype. Antigen specificity is unknown.

The receptor was derived from a human donor in good health. Some libraries in this study had Jurkat cell RNA spiked in. This rearrangement joins TRBV19 to TRBJ2-7; D gene unclear. The source material was naive CD8+ T cells from blood, with Jurkat cell RNA spiked in. As for subset: FACS-sorted CD8+CD4-CCR7+CD45RA+ naive T cells. The DNA of the CDR3 is TGTGCCAGTAGTGCCGGGTTGTCCTACGAGCAGTACTTC. Protein sequence: CASSAGLSYEQYF.